This T cell receptor beta chain was retrieved from a study of monozygotic twins with inflammatory bowel disease (dated by TCRdb to between 2018 and 2021). Regarding the research as a whole: A total of roughly 28 monozygotic twin pairs were included in the full study, comprising nine German pairs (four IBD-concordant, five IBD-discordant) and 19 IBD-discordant Danish pairs. Within discordant pairs, disease-associated traits were sought mainly by comparing IBD patients with their genetically identical healthy co-twins. Each individual had, on average, about 151 000 unique TCRalpha sequences and 181 000 unique TCRbeta sequences available for analysis. Findings and caveats that apply to the study as a whole: Different T cell subtypes could not be distinguished in the analysis. Compared with healthy twins, IBD patients shared fewer clonotypes with other individuals, and the difference was most pronounced in patients with signs of disease activity. Because patients received different immunosuppressive treatments, the repertoires may have picked up extra background noise and variability between individuals. A decrease in TCRbeta repertoire diversity, as measured by inverse Simpson index, was observed in IBD patients compared with their healthy co-twins. Concordant and discordant twins showed no difference in repertoire similarity, possibly because of limited statistical power. The results gave no support for a single strong signal or clonotype linked to IBD.

The library was obtained by 5' RACE. The input for every TCR library was around 3,600 ng of total RNA. For each sample, cDNA synthesis with SMARTScribe reverse transcriptase was split into eight separate reactions. During cDNA synthesis, template switching introduced unique molecular identifiers that contained a 6-nucleotide sample barcode. Two nested PCRs of approximately 16 and 10 cycles amplified the TCRalpha and TCRbeta cDNA, and bead purification followed each PCR. Before amplification, cDNA was treated with uracil DNA-glycosylase and purified using the QIAquick PCR purification kit. The second PCR was the step at which Illumina TruSeq-compatible adapters and sample-specific barcodes were added. Library quality and concentration were assessed using TapeStation and Qubit, and about 5.2 ng of each library was pooled. Sequencing of pooled libraries was carried out on an Illumina HiSeq2500 single-index Rapid Run using 2 x 100 bp reads and custom sequencing primers. As for the original processing: MiGEC version 1.2.6 was used for UMI-based consensus assembly, which corrected PCR and sequencing errors. MiXCR version 2.1.1 was used to carry out V(D)J alignment, clonotype assembly and CDR3 extraction. To normalise gene usage, clonotype sharing and MAIT/NKT TCR abundance, the top 1000, 10 000 and 20 000 clonotypes in each sample were analysed. Diversity was computed as the inverse Simpson index with the vegan R package after downsampling to 27 000 UMIs. Statistical testing used paired Mann-Whitney U tests on the discordant twin pairs and applied Benjamini-Hochberg correction for multiple testing. Once TCRdb had reprocessed the reads, it stored one entry per CDR3 protein sequence and supplied no DNA. The V and J calls were not made by the authors but by TCRdb's processing. The sample's table lists a count of approximately 400,000 distinct CDR3 sequences. The ten largest clones take up about 2.3% of the sample.

The CDR3 measures 16 amino acids from cysteine to phenylalanine. There is no recorded DNA. For CDR1 and CDR2, the germline V gene lists SGHRS and YFSETQ. Comment on this clonotype: The specificity of this receptor is unknown.

From each donor, an approximately 2.5 ml peripheral blood sample was drawn into PAXgene tubes and stored at -80 degrees C. Without T cell sorting, total RNA was isolated from whole blood using the PAXgene blood miRNA kit on an automated QIAcube. Deep TCRalpha and TCRbeta repertoire profiling with unique molecular barcoding was performed on peripheral blood of monozygotic twin pairs concordant or discordant for inflammatory bowel disease. Smoking habits were recorded for all twin pairs, and each individual was classified as a current, former or never smoker. The rearrangement combines TRBV5-1 with TRBJ2-7; lacking DNA, the TRBD1 call made by TCRdb goes unchecked. Sequenced material: blood. The source is a human donor with ulcerative colitis or Crohn's disease, or a healthy co-twin of an affected twin (not recorded which). The CDR3 region reads CASSPRDRTTTHEQYF. Reference TRBV5-1 and TRBJ2-7 genes cover what lies past the CDR3, so the full variable domain is KAGVTQTPRYLIKTRGQQVTLSCSPISGHRSVSWYQQTPGQGLQFLFEYFSETQRNKGNFPGRFSGRQFSNSRSEMNVSTLELGDSALYLCASSPRDRTTTHEQYFGPGTRLTVT.